The present entry profiles one T cell receptor beta chain with its context. Germline CDR1 reads SEHNR; CDR2 reads FQNEAQ (reference sequence). The CDR3 is 15 residues long. Trimming took off 4 bases at V and 7 bases at J, with 17 bases between the two ends. This sample stems from a study of T cell responses to AZD1222 COVID-19 vaccine. Only in-frame clones appear in the TCRdb table, and some are missing; sequencing was by immunoSEQ multiplex PCR. The top ten clones hold around 2.1% of a sample with some 160,000 clones, around 90% of them seen once. The source material was peripheral blood, sampled 28 days after the second AZD1222 dose. The genes are TRBV7-9 and TRBJ1-5; D possibly corresponds to TRBD1 (5 bases). This receptor was identified in an adult who received the AZD1222 COVID-19 vaccine. CDR3 loop: CASSSSGGGNQPQHF. The CDR3 DNA sequence: TGTGCCAGCAGCTCTAGCGGGGGAGGAAACCAGCCCCAGCATTTT.